This is a list of T cell receptor beta chains from one sample in a study of cytomegalovirus exposure and HLA in healthy donors. Generated by immunoSEQ multiplex PCR, the TCRdb table keeps only in-frame clones and is missing some. The table has 100,000 to 150,000 clones, over 70% seen once. The sample consisted of PBMCs. The receptor set was obtained from a woman aged 40 to 50 in good health and CMV-seronegative. Both conserved end residues are part of each CDR3. D genes are given only for firm matches. Size tells how often a clone was seen (once, few, many) or the class of an expanded clone, and some rows leave it out.

TRBJ2-1 | TRBD2 | 14 | few | TRBV6-1 | TGTGCCAGCAGGTCGCTAGCGGGAGTTAATGAGCAGTTCTTC | CASRSLAGVNEQFF
TRBJ2-6 | - | 15 | - | TRBV5-1 | TGCGCCAGCAGCTTGACCGCTACTGGGGCCAACGTCCTGACTTTC | CASSLTATGANVLTF
TRBJ2-3 | - | 12 | - | TRBV7-8 | TGTGCCAGCAGCCTCGAGGCAGATACGCAGTATTTT | CASSLEADTQYF
TRBJ2-2 | - | 16 | - | TRBV4-2 | TGTGCCAGCAGCCCCCGTGGAGGGCCGAACACCGGGGAGCTGTTTTTT | CASSPRGGPNTGELFF
TRBJ2-1 | TRBD2 | 14 | - | TRBV7-2 | TGTGCCAGCAGCTTAGATCGCGGGAGGGTTGGACAGTTCTTC | CASSLDRGRVGQFF
TRBJ2-7 | - | 14 | - | TRBV6-6 | TGTGCCAGCAGGGAAGACTACTCCCACTACGAGCAGTACTTC | CASREDYSHYEQYF
TRBJ2-2 | - | 15 | - | TRBV19 | TGTGCCAGTAGTTCTCAGGAGGCGAACACCGGGGAGCTGTTTTTT | CASSSQEANTGELFF
TRBJ2-2 | - | 15 | - | TRBV9 | TGTGCCAGCAGCGTAGCTCAGGGCGACACCGGGGAGCTGTTTTTT | CASSVAQGDTGELFF
TRBJ1-1 | - | 14 | - | TRBV9 | TGTGCCAGCAGCGGATCGACAGGGAACACTGAAGCTTTCTTT | CASSGSTGNTEAFF
TRBJ2-2 | TRBD1 | 15 | - | TRBV19 | TGTGCCAGTAGTGAAACAGGGGGGTGGACCGGGGAGCTGTTTTTT | CASSETGGWTGELFF
TRBJ2-7 | - | 18 | - | TRBV19 | TGTGCCAGTAGTATGAGAATTCTAGGGGGAGTTGGGCACGGGGAGCAGTACTTC | CASSMRILGGVGHGEQYF
TRBJ2-7 | TRBD2 | 16 | - | TRBV5-1 | TGCGCCAGCAGCGGGGGGCCTAGCGGGGCCCTCTACGAGCAGTACTTC | CASSGGPSGALYEQYF
TRBJ2-2 | TRBD1 | 12 | - | TRBV5-1 | TGCGCCAGCACAGGGGGCTACGGGGAGCTGTTTTTT | CASTGGYGELFF
TRBJ2-3 | - | 14 | - | TRBV18 | TGTGCCAGCTCACCGGCAGGGAACACAGATACGCAGTATTTT | CASSPAGNTDTQYF
TRBJ1-2 | TRBD1 | 15 | few | TRBV9 | TGTGCCAGCAGCGTAGATAAGGGGGCAATCTATGGCTACACCTTC | CASSVDKGAIYGYTF
TRBJ2-6 | - | 16 | - | TRBV10-3 | TGTGCCATCAAGGGAGGGCAGGGGACTGGGGCCAACGTCCTGACTTTC | CAIKGGQGTGANVLTF
TRBJ2-1 | TRBD2 | 15 | - | TRBV7-3 | TGTGCCAGCAGCTGGAATAGCGGGAGGGGTAATGAGCAGTTCTTC | CASSWNSGRGNEQFF
TRBJ2-3 | TRBD1 | 14 | - | TRBV29-1 | TGCAGCGTTGAGCGGACAGGGGAAGCAGATACGCAGTATTTT | CSVERTGEADTQYF
TRBJ2-6 | - | 14 | - | TRBV7-9 | TGTGCCAGCAGCGACGGTTTCGGGACCAACGTCCTGACTTTC | CASSDGFGTNVLTF
TRBJ2-7 | TRBD2 | 16 | - | TRBV5-1 | TGCGCCAGCAGCTTAGGACCCGGGGGGATCGCCTACGAGCAGTACTTC | CASSLGPGGIAYEQYF
TRBJ2-1 | - | 16 | - | TRBV4-3 | TGCGCCAGCAGTTCTAAACTAGGGAGCTCCTACAATGAGCAGTTCTTC | CASSSKLGSSYNEQFF
TRBJ2-7 | - | 12 | - | TRBV5-1 | TGCGCCAGCAGCGTTACAGGGAGCGAGCAGTACTTC | CASSVTGSEQYF
TRBJ2-1 | TRBD2 | 18 | - | TRBV27 | TGTGCCAGCAGGGGACCGGGACTAGCGGGCTGGGTGTACAATGAGCAGTTCTTC | CASRGPGLAGWVYNEQFF
TRBJ2-7 | TRBD2 | 15 | few | TRBV9 | TGTGCCAGCAGCGTAGTAGGGGAGGGGACCTACGAGCAGTACTTC | CASSVVGEGTYEQYF
TRBJ2-2 | - | 15 | - | TRBV7-9 | TGTTCTATCCGTGGCGGGGCGGAACCCACCGGGGAGCTGTTTTTT | CSIRGGAEPTGELFF
TRBJ2-2 | TRBD1 | 13 | - | TRBV19 | TGTGCCAGTTTGGGACAGGGTATGGGGGAGCTGTTTTTT | CASLGQGMGELFF
TRBJ1-6 | TRBD1 | 16 | - | TRBV9 | TGTGCCAGCAGCGTTACAGGGGCAGTGGGGAATTCACCCCTCCACTTT | CASSVTGAVGNSPLHF
TRBJ2-2 | TRBD2 | 15 | - | TRBV4-3 | TGCGCCAGCAGCCAAGGAAGGGGACTAGCCGGGGAGCTGTTTTTT | CASSQGRGLAGELFF
TRBJ2-2 | TRBD1 | 18 | - | TRBV7-9 | TGTGCCAGCAGCTCCCATTCAGGGGGCGCCGAGAACACCGGGGAGCTGTTTTTT | CASSSHSGGAENTGELFF
TRBJ2-5 | TRBD1 | 15 | - | TRBV7-2 | TGTGCCAGCAGCTGGGGACAGGGGGAGGCAGAGACCCAGTACTTC | CASSWGQGEAETQYF
TRBJ2-7 | - | 14 | - | TRBV7-2 | TGTGCCAGCAGCTTAGTGGGGGGATCCTACGAGCAGTACTTC | CASSLVGGSYEQYF
TRBJ1-4 | TRBD1 | 16 | - | TRBV4-2 | TGTGCCTGCAGCCAAGATCCAGGACAGGGGCTTGAAAAACTGTTTTTT | CACSQDPGQGLEKLFF
TRBJ2-2 | - | 14 | - | TRBV25-1 | TGTGCCAGCAGACCACGGAGGGACGTCGGGGAGCTGTTTTTT | CASRPRRDVGELFF
TRBJ2-7 | - | 11 | - | TRBV7-9 | TGTGCCAGCAGCTTTTTATACGAGCAGTACTTC | CASSFLYEQYF
TRBJ2-2 | - | 16 | - | TRBV9 | TGTGCCAGCAGCGTAGTCCAGACTCCAAACACCGGGGAGCTGTTTTTT | CASSVVQTPNTGELFF
TRBJ2-7 | - | 16 | - | TRBV9 | TGTGCCAGCAGCGTTCACCGGGACTCGAATCCATACGAGCAGTACTTC | CASSVHRDSNPYEQYF
TRBJ2-5 | - | 13 | - | TRBV18 | TGTGCCAGCTCTCCGGACAGCCAAGAGACCCAGTACTTC | CASSPDSQETQYF
TRBJ1-1 | - | 13 | - | TRBV7-9 | TGTTCCAGCAGCCCACTCCTGGACACCGAAGCTTTCTTT | CSSSPLLDTEAFF